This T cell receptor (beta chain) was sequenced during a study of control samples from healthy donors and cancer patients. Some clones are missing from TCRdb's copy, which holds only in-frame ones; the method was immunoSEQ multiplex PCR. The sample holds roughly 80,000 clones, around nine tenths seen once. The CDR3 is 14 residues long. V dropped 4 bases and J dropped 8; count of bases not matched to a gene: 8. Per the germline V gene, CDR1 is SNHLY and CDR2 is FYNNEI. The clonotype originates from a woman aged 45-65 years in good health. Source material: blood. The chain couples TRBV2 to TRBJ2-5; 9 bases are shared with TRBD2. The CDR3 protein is CASSGLAGVSTQYF. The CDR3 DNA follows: TGTGCCAGCAGTGGATTAGCGGGGGTCTCAACCCAGTACTTC. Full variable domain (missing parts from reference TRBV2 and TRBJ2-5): EPEVTQTPSHQVTQMGQEVILRCVPISNHLYFYWYRQILGQKVEFLVSFYNNEISEKSEIFDDQFSVERPDGSNFTLKIRSTKLEDSAMYFCASSGLAGVSTQYFGPGTRLLVL.